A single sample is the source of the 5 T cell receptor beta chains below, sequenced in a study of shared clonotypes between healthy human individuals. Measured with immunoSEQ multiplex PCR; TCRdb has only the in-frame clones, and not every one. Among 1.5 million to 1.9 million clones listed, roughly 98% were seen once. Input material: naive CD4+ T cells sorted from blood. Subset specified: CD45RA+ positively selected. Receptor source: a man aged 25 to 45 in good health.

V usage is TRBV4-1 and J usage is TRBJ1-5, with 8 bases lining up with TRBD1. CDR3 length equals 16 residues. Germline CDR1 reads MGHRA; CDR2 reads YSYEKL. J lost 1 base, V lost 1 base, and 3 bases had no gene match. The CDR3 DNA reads TGCGCCAGCAGCCAAGTCCCAGGGGGCAGCAATCAGCCCCAGCATTTT. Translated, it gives CASSQVPGGSNQPQHF.

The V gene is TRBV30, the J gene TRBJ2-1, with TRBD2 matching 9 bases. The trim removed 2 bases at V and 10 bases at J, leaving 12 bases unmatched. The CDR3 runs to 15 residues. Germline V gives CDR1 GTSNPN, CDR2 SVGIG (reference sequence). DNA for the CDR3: TGTGCCTGGAGTAGGGATAATAGCGGGAGAGGGGAGCAGTTCTTC. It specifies CAWSRDNSGRGEQFF.

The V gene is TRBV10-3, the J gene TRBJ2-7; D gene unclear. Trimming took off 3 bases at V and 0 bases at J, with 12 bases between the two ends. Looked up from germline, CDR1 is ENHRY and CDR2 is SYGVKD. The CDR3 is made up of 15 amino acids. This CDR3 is CAISDLTRSSYEQYF. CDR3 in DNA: TGTGCCATCAGTGACCTCACCCGCAGCTCCTACGAGCAGTACTTC.

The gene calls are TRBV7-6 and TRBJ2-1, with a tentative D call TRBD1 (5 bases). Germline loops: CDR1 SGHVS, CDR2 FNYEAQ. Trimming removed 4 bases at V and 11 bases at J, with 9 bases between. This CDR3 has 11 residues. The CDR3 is CASSYEDKQFF. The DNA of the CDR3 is TGTGCCAGCAGCTACGAGGACAAGCAGTTCTTC. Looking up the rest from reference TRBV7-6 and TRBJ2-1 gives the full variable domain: GAGVSQSPRYKVTKRGQDVALRCDPISGHVSLYWYRQALGQGPEFLTYFNYEAQQDKSGLPNDRFSAERPEGSISTLTIQRTEQRDSAMYRCASSYEDKQFFGPGTRLTVL.

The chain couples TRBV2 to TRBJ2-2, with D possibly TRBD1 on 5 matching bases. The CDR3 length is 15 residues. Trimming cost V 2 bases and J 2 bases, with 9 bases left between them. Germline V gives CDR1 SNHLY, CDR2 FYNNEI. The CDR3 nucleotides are TGTGCCAGCAGTGAAATGACAGTTAACACCGGGGAGCTGTTTTTT. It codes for CASSEMTVNTGELFF.